Listed below are T cell receptor beta chains from one sample, sequenced in a study of CD8+ T cells in alopecia areata. Assay: immunoSEQ multiplex PCR; the TCRdb copy retains only in-frame clones and omits some. Among around 180,000 clones listed, around 64% were seen once. Sequences were derived from CD4+ T cells sorted from blood, sampled at week 49, from a patient treated with tofacitinib. All receptors derive from a human donor with alopecia areata. The CDR3 runs from the conserved cysteine through the conserved F or W. A D gene is named only where the DNA matches it firmly. Clone size is stated in some rows and not others, as once, few, many or a class when expanded.

abundance: NA; j_gene: TRBJ2-1; v_gene: TRBV5-1; d_gene: TRBD2; CDR3aa: CASSLAGGASYNEQFF; CDR3nt: TGCGCCAGCAGCCTCGCGGGGGGCGCCTCCTACAATGAGCAGTTCTTC
abundance: NA; j_gene: TRBJ1-2; v_gene: TRBV6-1; d_gene: NA; CDR3aa: CASRQGYGYTF; CDR3nt: TGTGCCAGCAGGCAGGGGTACGGCTACACCTTC
abundance: NA; j_gene: TRBJ2-7; v_gene: TRBV27; d_gene: TRBD2; CDR3aa: CASSLRLAATYEQYF; CDR3nt: TGTGCCAGCAGTCTCAGACTAGCGGCTACCTACGAGCAGTACTTC
abundance: NA; j_gene: TRBJ2-3; v_gene: TRBV30; d_gene: NA; CDR3aa: CAWRIRSTDTQYF; CDR3nt: TGTGCCTGGAGAATTAGGAGCACAGATACGCAGTATTTT
abundance: NA; j_gene: TRBJ2-7; v_gene: TRBV15; d_gene: TRBD1; CDR3aa: CATGVGQGSEQYF; CDR3nt: TGTGCCACCGGGGTGGGACAGGGCTCCGAGCAGTACTTC
abundance: NA; j_gene: TRBJ1-2; v_gene: TRBV30; d_gene: NA; CDR3aa: CAWSGGGYGYTF; CDR3nt: TGTGCCTGGAGTGGTGGTGGATATGGCTACACCTTC
abundance: few; j_gene: TRBJ1-5; v_gene: TRBV15; d_gene: NA; CDR3aa: CATSSAGGQPQHF; CDR3nt: TGTGCCACCAGCAGCGCTGGGGGCCAGCCCCAGCATTTT
abundance: NA; j_gene: TRBJ2-7; v_gene: TRBV5-1; d_gene: NA; CDR3aa: CASSAGTVSYEQYF; CDR3nt: TGCGCCAGCAGCGCCGGGACGGTGTCCTACGAGCAGTACTTC
abundance: NA; j_gene: TRBJ2-2; v_gene: TRBV25-1; d_gene: NA; CDR3aa: CASSPTGTGELFF; CDR3nt: TGTGCCAGCAGTCCCACTGGGACCGGGGAGCTGTTTTTT
abundance: once; j_gene: TRBJ2-7; v_gene: TRBV29-1; d_gene: NA; CDR3aa: CSVVGSSYEQYF; CDR3nt: TGCAGCGTTGTGGGGAGCTCCTACGAGCAGTACTTC
abundance: NA; j_gene: TRBJ2-2; v_gene: TRBV2; d_gene: TRBD2; CDR3aa: CASRLAGNTGELFF; CDR3nt: TGTGCCAGCCGACTAGCGGGGAACACCGGGGAGCTGTTTTTT
abundance: few; j_gene: TRBJ2-1; v_gene: TRBV10-3; d_gene: TRBD2; CDR3aa: CAISGGGIANNEQFF; CDR3nt: TGTGCCATCAGCGGCGGGGGGATCGCAAACAATGAGCAGTTCTTC
abundance: NA; j_gene: TRBJ1-6; v_gene: TRBV30; d_gene: NA; CDR3aa: CAWSLGIGNSPLHF; CDR3nt: TGTGCCTGGAGTCTCGGGATTGGAAATTCACCCCTCCACTTT
abundance: few; j_gene: TRBJ2-3; v_gene: TRBV15; d_gene: NA; CDR3aa: CATSRDLDSTDTQYF; CDR3nt: TGTGCCACCAGCAGAGATCTAGATAGCACAGATACGCAGTATTTT
abundance: NA; j_gene: TRBJ2-3; v_gene: TRBV29-1; d_gene: NA; CDR3aa: CSVEVQGTDTQYF; CDR3nt: TGCAGCGTTGAGGTTCAGGGGACAGATACGCAGTATTTT
abundance: NA; j_gene: TRBJ2-1; v_gene: TRBV5-1; d_gene: NA; CDR3aa: CASSLHNEQFF; CDR3nt: TGCGCCAGCAGCTTACACAATGAGCAGTTCTTC
abundance: NA; j_gene: TRBJ2-7; v_gene: TRBV5-1; d_gene: TRBD1; CDR3aa: CASSPTGYRYEQYF; CDR3nt: TGCGCCAGCAGCCCGACAGGGTACAGGTACGAGCAGTACTTC
abundance: NA; j_gene: TRBJ1-1; v_gene: TRBV6-1; d_gene: NA; CDR3aa: CASTRTYTEAFF; CDR3nt: TGTGCCAGCACTAGGACCTACACTGAAGCTTTCTTT
abundance: few; j_gene: TRBJ1-4; v_gene: TRBV19; d_gene: NA; CDR3aa: CASSMDGPGFVATNEKLFF; CDR3nt: TGTGCCAGTAGTATGGATGGTCCAGGGTTCGTTGCAACTAATGAAAAACTGTTTTTT
abundance: NA; j_gene: TRBJ2-3; v_gene: TRBV11-1; d_gene: NA; CDR3aa: CASSLYRLTDTQYF; CDR3nt: TGTGCCAGCAGCCTCTACCGACTAACAGATACGCAGTATTTT
abundance: few; j_gene: TRBJ1-2; v_gene: TRBV6-1; d_gene: NA; CDR3aa: CASHSLGGYTF; CDR3nt: TGTGCCAGCCACAGCCTAGGTGGCTACACCTTC
abundance: few; j_gene: TRBJ1-1; v_gene: TRBV29-1; d_gene: NA; CDR3aa: CSVHGNTEAFF; CDR3nt: TGCAGCGTTCACGGGAACACTGAAGCTTTCTTT
abundance: NA; j_gene: TRBJ1-1; v_gene: TRBV29-1; d_gene: NA; CDR3aa: CSVQGRMNTEAFF; CDR3nt: TGCAGCGTCCAGGGACGGATGAACACTGAAGCTTTCTTT
abundance: NA; j_gene: TRBJ2-3; v_gene: TRBV29-1; d_gene: TRBD1; CDR3aa: CSVVTGTGYADTQYF; CDR3nt: TGCAGCGTTGTGACCGGGACAGGGTATGCAGATACGCAGTATTTT
abundance: NA; j_gene: TRBJ2-3; v_gene: TRBV29-1; d_gene: NA; CDR3aa: CSVEGHLTDTQYF; CDR3nt: TGCAGCGTCGAGGGACACCTCACAGATACGCAGTATTTT
abundance: NA; j_gene: TRBJ1-2; v_gene: TRBV2; d_gene: NA; CDR3aa: CASSEYYGYTF; CDR3nt: TGTGCCAGCAGTGAATACTATGGCTACACCTTC
abundance: NA; j_gene: TRBJ2-2; v_gene: TRBV30; d_gene: TRBD2; CDR3aa: CAWKGLAGTGELFF; CDR3nt: TGTGCCTGGAAGGGACTAGCGGGTACCGGGGAGCTGTTTTTT